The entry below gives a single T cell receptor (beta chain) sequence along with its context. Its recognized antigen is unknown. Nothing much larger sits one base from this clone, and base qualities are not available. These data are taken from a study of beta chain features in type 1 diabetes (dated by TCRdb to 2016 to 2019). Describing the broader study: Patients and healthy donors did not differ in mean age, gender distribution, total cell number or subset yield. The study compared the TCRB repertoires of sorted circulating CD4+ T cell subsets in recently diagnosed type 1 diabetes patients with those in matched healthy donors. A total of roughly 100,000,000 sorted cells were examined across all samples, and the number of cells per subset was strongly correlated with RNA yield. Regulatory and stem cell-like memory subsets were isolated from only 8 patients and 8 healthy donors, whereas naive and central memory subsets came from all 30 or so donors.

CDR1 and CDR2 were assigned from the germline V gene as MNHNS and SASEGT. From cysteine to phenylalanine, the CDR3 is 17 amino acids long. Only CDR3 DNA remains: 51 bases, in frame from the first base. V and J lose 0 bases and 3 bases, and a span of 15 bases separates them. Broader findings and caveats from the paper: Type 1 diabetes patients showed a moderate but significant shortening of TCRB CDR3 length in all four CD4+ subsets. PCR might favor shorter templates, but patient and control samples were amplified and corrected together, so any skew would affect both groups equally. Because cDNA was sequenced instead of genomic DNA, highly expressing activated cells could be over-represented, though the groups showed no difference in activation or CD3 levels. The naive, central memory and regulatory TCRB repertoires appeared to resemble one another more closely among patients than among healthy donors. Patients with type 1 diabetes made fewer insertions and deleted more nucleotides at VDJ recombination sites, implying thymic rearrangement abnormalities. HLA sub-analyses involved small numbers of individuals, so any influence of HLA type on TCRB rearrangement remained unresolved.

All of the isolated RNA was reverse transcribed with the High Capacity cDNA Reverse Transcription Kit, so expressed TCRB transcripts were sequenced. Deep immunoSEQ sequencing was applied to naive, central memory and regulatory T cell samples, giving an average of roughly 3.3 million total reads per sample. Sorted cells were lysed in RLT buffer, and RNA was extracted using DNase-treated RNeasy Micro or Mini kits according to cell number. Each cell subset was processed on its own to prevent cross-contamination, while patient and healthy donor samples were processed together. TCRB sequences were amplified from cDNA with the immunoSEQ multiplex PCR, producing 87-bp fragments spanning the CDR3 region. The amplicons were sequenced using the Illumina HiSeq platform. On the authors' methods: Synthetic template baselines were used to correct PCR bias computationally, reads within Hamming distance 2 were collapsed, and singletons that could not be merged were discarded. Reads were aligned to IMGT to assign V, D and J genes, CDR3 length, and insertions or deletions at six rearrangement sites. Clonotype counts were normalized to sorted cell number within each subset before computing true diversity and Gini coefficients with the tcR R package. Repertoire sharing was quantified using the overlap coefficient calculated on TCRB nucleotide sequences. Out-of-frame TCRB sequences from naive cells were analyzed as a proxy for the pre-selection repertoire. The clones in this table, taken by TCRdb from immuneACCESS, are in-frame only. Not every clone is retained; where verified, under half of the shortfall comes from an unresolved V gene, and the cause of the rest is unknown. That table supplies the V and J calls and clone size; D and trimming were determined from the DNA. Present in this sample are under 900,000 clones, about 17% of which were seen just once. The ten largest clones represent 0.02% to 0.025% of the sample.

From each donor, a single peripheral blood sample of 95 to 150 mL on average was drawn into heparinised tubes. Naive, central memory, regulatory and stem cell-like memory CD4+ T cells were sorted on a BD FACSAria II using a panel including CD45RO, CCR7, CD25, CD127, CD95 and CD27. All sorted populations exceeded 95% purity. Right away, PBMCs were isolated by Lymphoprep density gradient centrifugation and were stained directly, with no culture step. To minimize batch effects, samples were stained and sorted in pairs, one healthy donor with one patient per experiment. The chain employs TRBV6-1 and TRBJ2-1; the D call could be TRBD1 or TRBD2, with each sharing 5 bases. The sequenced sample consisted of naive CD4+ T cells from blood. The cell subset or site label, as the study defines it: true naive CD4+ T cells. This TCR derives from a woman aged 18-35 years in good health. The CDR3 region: CASSEARGSGDYNEQFF. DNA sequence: TGTGCCAGCAGTGAAGCTCGGGGCAGTGGGGACTACAATGAGCAGTTCTTC.